This is a list of T cell receptor beta chains from one sample in a study of neurological immune-mediated disorders. From the 5' RACE reads, TCRdb called clonotypes with MiXCR, one entry per CDR3 protein. The repertoire consists of 85,000 to 100,000 distinct CDR3 sequences, with around 3.3% occurring once and the leading ten covering around 6%. Specimen: PBMCs. All receptors come from a woman under 30 with multiple sclerosis. Both conserved end residues are part of each CDR3. Fields, in order: V gene, J gene, clone size, D gene, CDR3 protein, CDR3 DNA. D genes are given only for firm matches. Not all rows give a size; the values are once, few, many and, for expanded clones, a class.

TRBV30	TRBJ1-5	few	NA	CAWSVPGFNQPQHF	TGTGCCTGGAGTGTACCAGGGTTCAATCAGCCCCAGCATTTT
TRBV5-5	TRBJ2-1	few	NA	CASSWTEGEQFF	TGTGCCAGCAGCTGGACGGAAGGGGAGCAGTTCTTC
TRBV5-5	TRBJ2-3	many	NA	CASSFGAPDTQYF	TGTGCCAGCAGCTTCGGGGCACCCGATACGCAGTATTTT
TRBV6-7	TRBJ1-3	many	NA	CASTGPSGNTIYF	TGTGCCAGCACGGGTCCGTCTGGAAACACCATATATTTT
TRBV28	TRBJ2-1	many	NA	CASSLGGNYYNEQFF	TGTGCCAGCAGTCTAGGGGGGAACTACTACAATGAGCAGTTCTTC
TRBV7-9	TRBJ2-7	many	TRBD1	CASSSQGAPSEQYF	TGTGCCAGCAGCTCACAGGGGGCGCCGAGCGAGCAGTACTTC
TRBV9	TRBJ2-1	many	TRBD2	CASSLRRLAGARNEQFF	TGTGCCAGCAGCCTCCGACGACTAGCGGGGGCACGCAATGAGCAGTTCTTC
TRBV12-3/TRBV12-4	TRBJ1-5	many	NA	CASTAGYQPQHF	TGTGCCAGCACTGCAGGCTATCAGCCCCAGCATTTT
TRBV27	TRBJ2-2	many	NA	CASTLRGAANTGELFF	TGTGCCAGCACTTTAAGGGGGGCAGCGAACACCGGGGAGCTGTTTTTT
TRBV20-1	TRBJ1-5	many	NA	CSARRVGLQPQHF	TGCAGTGCTAGGCGGGTGGGCCTTCAGCCCCAGCATTTT
TRBV5-5	TRBJ1-1	few	NA	CASSLEWGGAAFF	TGTGCCAGCAGCTTGGAGTGGGGAGGAGCAGCTTTCTTT
TRBV6-2/TRBV6-3	TRBJ2-7	many	NA	CASAQRSFTKQYF	TGTGCCAGCGCACAGAGGAGTTTTACGAAGCAGTACTTC
TRBV7-6	TRBJ2-7	many	TRBD2	CASSLEASGTYEQYF	TGTGCCAGCAGCTTAGAGGCTAGCGGGACCTACGAGCAGTACTTC
TRBV9	TRBJ1-3	many	NA	CASSPSGGPGNTIYF	TGTGCCAGCAGCCCGTCGGGGGGGCCTGGAAACACCATATATTTT
TRBV5-1	TRBJ2-3	many	NA	CASSLASQGTDTQYF	TGCGCCAGCAGCTTGGCTTCGCAGGGCACAGATACGCAGTATTTT
TRBV7-2	TRBJ1-2	many	NA	CASSSSNREVSGYTF	TGTGCCAGCAGCTCGTCGAACAGGGAGGTCAGTGGCTACACCTTC
TRBV20-1	TRBJ2-5	many	TRBD2	CSAKDYSAGGGETQYF	TGCAGTGCCAAGGACTATAGCGCGGGAGGGGGCGAGACCCAGTACTTC
TRBV20-1	TRBJ2-1	many	NA	CSAPGNSYNEQFF	TGCAGTGCCCCCGGGAACTCCTACAATGAGCAGTTCTTC
TRBV20-1	TRBJ2-1	many	NA	CSATLQRVSLDEQFF	TGCAGTGCCACACTCCAGCGGGTCTCTTTGGATGAGCAGTTCTTC
TRBV5-4	TRBJ1-1	many	NA	CASNEGGTQQNTEAFF	TGTGCCAGCAACGAAGGGGGGACCCAACAGAACACTGAAGCTTTCTTT
TRBV7-2	TRBJ2-7	many	TRBD2	CASSLLRRAGHEQYF	TGTGCCAGCAGCTTGTTGCGAAGAGCGGGGCACGAGCAGTACTTC
TRBV7-2	TRBJ2-7	many	NA	CASSLGTIGAYEQYF	TGTGCCAGCAGCTTAGGGACTATCGGGGCCTACGAGCAGTACTTC
TRBV7-9	TRBJ2-1	many	NA	CASSFSGDTEQFF	TGTGCCAGCAGCTTTTCAGGGGACACTGAGCAGTTCTTC
TRBV28	TRBJ2-7	many	NA	CASSPEGHFRAYEQYF	TGTGCCAGCAGTCCTGAAGGACATTTTAGGGCCTACGAGCAGTACTTC
TRBV20-1	TRBJ1-1	many	NA	CSARQEVKAFF	TGCAGTGCTAGACAGGAGGTCAAAGCTTTCTTT
TRBV5-1	TRBJ2-7	many	NA	CASSPGGGGRTYEQYF	TGCGCCAGCAGCCCCGGAGGTGGAGGACGGACGTACGAGCAGTACTTC
TRBV12-3/TRBV12-4	TRBJ1-5	many	NA	CASSLTGEGQPQHF	TGTGCCAGCAGTTTAACCGGGGAGGGTCAGCCCCAGCATTTT
TRBV6-5	TRBJ2-5	many	TRBD1	CASSRQGQGETQYF	TGTGCCAGCAGTAGACAGGGACAAGGGGAGACCCAGTACTTC
TRBV19	TRBJ1-5	NA	NA	CASSYEESTYQHF	TGTGCCAGTAGTTATGAAGAATCTACGTACCAGCATTTT
TRBV2	TRBJ1-2	many	NA	CASSDQGTANYGYTF	TGTGCCAGCAGCGACCAGGGGACGGCTAACTATGGCTACACCTTC
TRBV27	TRBJ1-5	many	NA	CASSSGLGQPQHF	TGTGCCAGCAGTTCTGGATTAGGTCAGCCCCAGCATTTT
TRBV3-1	TRBJ1-3	few	TRBD1	CASSLRTGGNTIYF	TGTGCCAGCAGCCTTCGGACAGGGGGAAACACCATATATTTT
TRBV6-1	TRBJ1-2	many	TRBD1	CASSERGGAYGYTF	TGTGCCAGCAGTGAAAGAGGGGGCGCGTATGGCTACACCTTC
TRBV7-2	TRBJ2-1	many	NA	CASSLVAQNEQFF	TGTGCCAGCAGCTTAGTTGCTCAAAATGAGCAGTTCTTC
TRBV4-3	TRBJ2-2	many	TRBD2	CASSPGLDITGELFF	TGCGCCAGCAGCCCGGGACTAGACATCACCGGGGAGCTGTTTTTT
TRBV7-9	TRBJ1-1	many	NA	CASSLREGWENTEAFF	TGTGCCAGCAGCCTTAGGGAGGGGTGGGAGAACACTGAAGCTTTCTTT
TRBV15	TRBJ1-5	many	NA	CATSRENRDQPQHF	TGTGCCACCAGCAGAGAAAACAGGGATCAGCCCCAGCATTTT
TRBV20-1	TRBJ2-1	NA	NA	CSATRGGEQFF	TGCAGTGCCACACGCGGCGGTGAGCAGTTCTTC
TRBV4-2	TRBJ2-3	many	NA	CASSQGKRFVGTDTQYF	TGTGCCAGCAGCCAAGGAAAGCGGTTCGTCGGCACAGATACGCAGTATTTT